One T cell receptor (beta chain) is described in this entry. What it binds is not known. The length of the CDR3 is 12 residues. The ends were cut back, 10 bases at V and 2 bases at J, with 11 bases in the middle. In germline, CDR1 is MNHNS, CDR2 SASEGT. This entry is derived from a study of OX40 agonist ivuxolimab in advanced cancers. Study-level information: Clinicians treated patients with ivuxolimab, an agonistic anti-OX40 (CD134) antibody. Melanoma, hepatocellular carcinoma, head and neck or renal cell cancer occurred in dose-escalation patients.

Clones were read by immunoSEQ multiplex PCR, and TCRdb kept only the in-frame ones, dropping some. The repertoire holds about 68,000 clones, 80% to 90% seen once, with around 1.6% in the top ten. Findings and limits, study-wide: The antigen specificity of the peripheral T cells (those that were expanded) was not determined. At 0.1-3.0 mg/kg, partial responders had clonal expansion among the lowest observed.

This sequence originates from an adult with an advanced solid tumor such as melanoma, head and neck, liver or kidney cancer. Specimen: CD4+ or CD8+ T cells sorted from blood, collected in a trial of the OX40 agonist ivuxolimab. The chain combines TRBV6-1 with TRBJ1-1, with D perhaps matching TRBD1 (6 bases). In DNA, the CDR3 is TGTGCCACGAGGGGGTCCAACACTGAAGCTTTCTTT. It translates to CATRGSNTEAFF.